The text below deals with one TCR beta chain. Its specific antigen is unknown. Base quality data are lacking; no much larger clone is found one base away. The data were obtained in a study of PD-L1 blockade in urothelial cancer (dated by TCRdb to 2016 to 2017). Looking at the study overall: All patients started therapy at some point between 2014 and 2016 and received atezolizumab 1,200 mg intravenously every 3 weeks. About 85% of the 29 patients were males with bladder-origin urothelial cancer, and about 65% of the 29 reported a prior smoking history. Patients had an ECOG performance status of 0 or 1 and had received between 0 and 3 prior chemotherapy regimens. Blood samples were analyzed 3 weeks after the start of treatment (second dose) and 6 weeks after the start of treatment. Blood samples gave a median of 141,255 T cells and 83,000 or so unique TCRs, with a median clonality of approximately 0.08. Somatic, immune and clinical correlates of response to PD-L1 blockade with atezolizumab in urothelial cancer were the focus of an exploratory multi-omic analysis. Pretreatment tumor samples and matched peripheral blood, collected serially before and after atezolizumab treatment, underwent TCR sequencing. Durable clinical benefit meant progression-free survival longer than 6 months, and TCR features were also tested against progression-free and overall survival. In the same patients, pretreatment tumors underwent whole exome sequencing and RNA sequencing in addition to TCR sequencing. Durable clinical benefit was achieved by nine patients and was not achieved by 20 patients. Twenty-nine patients had pretreatment blood TCR-seq, some 25 had at least one posttreatment blood collection, and some 25 had tumor TCR-seq.

Each PCR received spiked-in synthetic TCR analog templates so that absolute template abundance could be estimated from read counts. TCRbeta CDR3 regions were amplified from genomic DNA with bias-controlled V and J gene primers using the immunoSEQ assay. Rearranged TCRbeta segments were sequenced at approximately 20X coverage. The paper's processing steps were these. Sequencing errors were corrected by clustering and CDR3s were annotated against IMGT to assign V, D and J genes. Downstream analyses used only productive TCRbeta rearrangements, leaving out any out-of-frame or stop-codon sequences. Clonality was computed as one minus Shannon entropy normalized by the log of the number of unique productive sequences. Clones differing between time points or between blood and tumor were identified using Fisher's exact test with Benjamini-Hochberg correction, with an adjusted p below 0.01 applied as the threshold. Held by TCRdb, this immuneACCESS table contains in-frame sequences only and omits some clones. Under half of the omission traces to an unresolved V gene where checked; the cause of the rest is unknown. That table furnishes V, J and clone size, whereas the DNA furnished D and trimming. This sample has 72,000 or so clones in its table, and around nine tenths of those were observed once. Clones ranked in the top ten supply roughly 10% of the sample.

CDR3 length: 12 amino acids, cysteine to phenylalanine. Just CDR3 DNA is preserved here, 36 bases in frame from base 1. Via the germline V gene (reference sequence), CDR1 is GTSNPN and CDR2 SVGIG. V trim: 2 bases; J trim: 7 bases; unmatched bases: 4. Study-level results and caveats: Because the sample size was small (n ≈ 30) and many exploratory analyses were performed, the results are intended to be hypothesis-generating. A pretreatment peripheral blood TCR clonality below the median was linked to improved progression-free and overall survival. Patients with durable benefit showed greater expansion of tumor-associated TCR clones in peripheral blood 3 weeks after starting treatment (n = 22, p = 0.022).

The time point tag for this specimen amounts to: peripheral blood 6 weeks after treatment start. The cohort comprised fewer than 35 patients with locally advanced or metastatic urothelial carcinoma treated at Memorial Sloan Kettering on a trial protocol. Peripheral blood mononuclear cells were collected pretreatment and during treatment, with between 1 and 8 total time points obtained per patient. The Qiagen DNeasy Blood extraction kit was used to purify genomic DNA from total PBMCs and tumor samples. PBMCs were collected pretreatment and during treatment, and were isolated and stored as previously described.

Sample: PBMCs, taken around atezolizumab (anti-PD-L1) treatment. The chain joins TRBV30 to TRBJ2-7; the junction holds 8 bases that match TRBD1. This TCR derives from a man aged 55-75 years with urothelial cancer. The DNA is as follows: TGTGCCTGGAGTCCAGGGGGCTGGGAGCAGTACTTC. Translated, it reads CAWSPGGWEQYF.